A single sample is the source of the 27 T cell receptor beta chains below, sequenced in a study of PD-L1 blockade in urothelial cancer. Only in-frame clones appear in the TCRdb table, and some are missing; sequencing was by immunoSEQ multiplex PCR. The table shows approximately 100,000 clones, with about 91% occurring only once. The material sequenced was PBMCs, taken around atezolizumab (anti-PD-L1) treatment. All receptors come from a woman at least 80 years old with urothelial cancer.

The V gene is TRBV28, the J gene TRBJ2-6; tentative D call: TRBD1 (6 bases). Germline CDR1 MDHEN, CDR2 SYDVKM. This CDR3 has 15 amino acids. V was pared by 2 bases and J by 2 bases, with 7 bases between. The CDR3 region has the DNA TGTGCCAGCAGTTTAGAGGGGGCTGGGGCCAACGTCCTGACTTTC. Its protein is CASSLEGAGANVLTF.

The genes are TRBV7-2 and TRBJ2-7; TRBD1 might be the D (5 bases). V gave up 4 bases and J gave up 3 bases, with 13 bases separating them. This CDR3 has 14 amino acids. Germline V gene data show CDR1 as SGHTA and CDR2 as FQGNSA. The CDR3 spells CASSSSQGFYEQYF. The DNA of the CDR3 is TGTGCCAGCAGCTCCTCGCAGGGTTTCTACGAGCAGTACTTC.

The J gene is TRBJ2-7, the V gene TRBV18, with 7 bases matching TRBD1. CDR1 KGHSH and CDR2 LQKENI come from the germline V gene. The CDR3 has 14 amino acids. J was trimmed by 1 base and V by 6 bases; bases with no gene match: 6. DNA for the CDR3: TGTGCCAGCTCGCAGGACAGGAATTCCTACGAGCAGTACTTC. Translation: CASSQDRNSYEQYF.

The J gene is TRBJ2-1, the V gene TRBV9, with TRBD1 matching 7 bases. There are 15 residues in the CDR3. The V gene end was trimmed by 3 bases and the J gene end by 4 bases; junction bases not matched to a gene: 7. Germline assignment: CDR1 SGDLS and CDR2 YYNGEE. The CDR3 reads CASSAQGLPYNEQFF. The CDR3 bases are TGTGCCAGCAGCGCACAGGGGCTGCCTTACAATGAGCAGTTCTTC.

The chain employs TRBV9 and TRBJ2-1; 7 bases align to TRBD2. Germline V gene sequence: CDR1 SGDLS, CDR2 YYNGEE. The CDR3 length is 12 residues. With V trimmed by 4 bases and J by 10 bases, 5 bases remained unmatched. The CDR3: CASSPREREQFF. The CDR3 nucleotides are TGTGCCAGCAGCCCGCGGGAGAGGGAGCAGTTCTTC.

The chain combines TRBV27 with TRBJ2-6, with a possible D match to TRBD1 (6 bases). Germline CDR1 and CDR2: MNHEY and SMNVEV (reference sequence). The CDR3 is 19 residues long. With 6 bases removed from V and 3 bases from J, the gap between germline ends came to 24 bases. CDR3: CASSQPGQTFMGGANVLTF. As DNA, the CDR3 is TGTGCCAGCAGCCAGCCGGGACAAACGTTTATGGGTGGGGCCAACGTCCTGACTTTC. Combining the CDR3 with reference TRBV27 and TRBJ2-6 gives the whole variable domain EAQVTQNPRYLITVTGKKLTVTCSQNMNHEYMSWYRQDPGLGLRQIYYSMNVEVTDKGDVPEGYKVSRKEKRNFPLILESPSPNQTSLYFCASSQPGQTFMGGANVLTFGAGSRLTVL.

The V gene is TRBV10-3, the J gene TRBJ2-1; 10 bases are shared with TRBD2. V was clipped by 6 bases and J by 4 bases; unmatched bases: 6. CDR1 is ENHRY, CDR2 SYGVKD, per germline. The CDR3 has 15 amino acids. In DNA form, the CDR3 reads TGTGCCATCAGGGATACTAGCGGGGTTTACAATGAGCAGTTCTTC. Amino acids: CAIRDTSGVYNEQFF.

This clone was seen once. This chain uses TRBV7-6 with TRBJ2-2; possible D gene TRBD2, 6 bases. The CDR3 extends over 15 amino acids. Germline loops: CDR1 SGHVS, CDR2 FNYEAQ. The V end lost 6 bases, the J end lost 3 bases, and 14 bases lay between the germline ends. The CDR3: CASRIRELDTGELFF. CDR3 nucleotides: TGTGCCAGCAGGATCCGGGAGTTGGACACCGGGGAGCTGTTTTTT.

The chain has TRBV7-2 and TRBJ1-3; TRBD1 agrees at 9 bases. The CDR3 contains 16 residues. Germline loops: CDR1 SGHTA, CDR2 FQGNSA. The ends lost 4 bases at V and 0 bases at J; junction bases unmatched: 4. The CDR3 DNA is TGTGCCAGCAGCTATGGGACAGGGTTCTCTGGAAACACCATATATTTT. It yields the protein CASSYGTGFSGNTIYF.

This clone was observed a single time. V and J are TRBV2 and TRBJ2-7; D is uncertain. Looked up from germline, CDR1 is SNHLY and CDR2 is FYNNEI. The CDR3 is made up of 14 amino acids. V was shortened by 6 bases and J by 1 base, with 13 bases between the two germline ends. The CDR3 nucleotides read TGTGCCAGCAGGCTAGACTCATATTCCTACGAGCAGTACTTC. Translating gives CASRLDSYSYEQYF.

This chain joins TRBV27 and TRBJ1-2, with no clear D. Germline values: CDR1 MNHEY, CDR2 SMNVEV (reference sequence). Trimming took 3 bases from V and 3 from J, leaving 8 bases between them. This CDR3 spans 13 amino acids. In nucleotides, the CDR3 is TGTGCCAGCAGTTTCCACGCAGACTATGGCTACACCTTC. This encodes CASSFHADYGYTF.

The rearrangement joins TRBV25-1 to TRBJ2-3; 8 positions match TRBD2. The CDR3 totals 15 residues. The germline CDR1 and CDR2 sequences are MGHDK and SYGVNS. V lost 5 bases, J lost 3 bases, and 7 bases stayed unmatched. The CDR3: CASSQAGVRTDTQYF. DNA for the CDR3: TGTGCCAGCAGTCAAGCGGGAGTAAGGACAGATACGCAGTATTTT.

CDR3 region: CASSPRTGGGHQPQHF. CDR3 bases: TGTGCCAGCAGCCCCCGGACAGGGGGCGGGCATCAGCCCCAGCATTTT. The chain has TRBV28 and TRBJ1-5; 11 positions match TRBD1. Trimming removed 6 bases from V and 5 bases from J; junction bases left unmatched: 9. This CDR3 contains 16 residues. The V gene's germline CDR1 is MDHEN and CDR2 SYDVKM.

CDR3 amino acids: CAISESGHSPVRTQYF. Written as DNA, the CDR3 is TGTGCCATCAGTGAGTCGGGACACAGTCCTGTGAGGACCCAGTACTTC. The rearrangement joins TRBV10-3 to TRBJ2-5; a weak D match, TRBD1 (6 bases). The V end was cut by 0 bases, the J end by 7 bases, with 18 bases between. CDR1 ENHRY and CDR2 SYGVKD come from the germline V gene. The CDR3 totals 16 residues.

The V and J genes are TRBV28 and TRBJ1-1; possibly TRBD1 for D (5 bases). The germline V gene has CDR1 MDHEN and CDR2 SYDVKM. Trimming shortened V by 6 bases and J by 1 base, and 12 bases separated the two germline ends. The CDR3 totals 14 residues. Here the CDR3 reads CASRLGGGNTEAFF. The CDR3 coding sequence is TGTGCCAGCAGGCTCGGGGGGGGGAACACTGAAGCTTTCTTT.

This clone was counted only a few times. The chain combines TRBV27 with TRBJ2-7; TRBD2 might be the D (6 bases). The germline CDR1 and CDR2 sequences are MNHEY and SMNVEV (reference sequence). The CDR3 is made up of 12 amino acids. V dropped 8 bases and J dropped 6 bases, with 14 bases sitting between them. The CDR3 is CASGTRGGEQYF. The CDR3, as DNA: TGTGCCAGCGGGACTCGGGGTGGCGAGCAGTACTTC.

This chain links TRBV28 with TRBJ2-1, with 12 positions matching TRBD1. Per germline, CDR1 MDHEN and CDR2 SYDVKM. The CDR3 totals 15 residues. V shed 6 bases, J shed 4 bases, and the junction held 4 bases outside the gene matches. CDR3 region: CASRWDRGLYNEQFF. As DNA, the CDR3 is TGTGCCAGCAGGTGGGACAGGGGGCTTTACAATGAGCAGTTCTTC.

This chain connects TRBV30 to TRBJ2-7; D is uncertain. The CDR3 spans 12 residues. Germline assignment: CDR1 GTSNPN and CDR2 SVGIG (reference sequence). Trimming removed 5 bases at V and 3 bases at J, with 11 bases between. CDR3 sequence: CAWGQTLYEQYF. In DNA form, the CDR3 reads TGTGCCTGGGGGCAGACCCTCTACGAGCAGTACTTC.

The V call is TRBV7-3, the J call TRBJ2-5; 7 nucleotides agree with TRBD1. The ends lost 4 bases at V and 7 bases at J; junction bases unmatched: 9. The CDR3 spans 14 residues. The V gene's germline CDR1 is SGHTA and CDR2 FQGTGA. The DNA of the CDR3 is TGTGCCAGCAGCTCCTCAGGGTCAGGGGGGACCCAGTACTTC. Protein product: CASSSSGSGGTQYF.

V and J are TRBV5-1 and TRBJ1-5; a weak D match, TRBD1 (5 bases). The ends were cut back, 0 bases at V and 3 bases at J, with 7 bases in the middle. The germline gives CDR1 SGHRS, CDR2 YFSETQ. This CDR3 contains 14 residues. The CDR3 is CASSLEGPNQPQHF. CDR3 nucleotides: TGCGCCAGCAGCTTGGAGGGGCCCAATCAGCCCCAGCATTTT.

The chain links TRBV28 to TRBJ2-1, with TRBD2 matching over 9 bases. V shed 2 bases and J 6 bases; nucleotides not matched to a gene: 5. This CDR3 has 15 residues. Germline V gene lookup returns CDR1 MDHEN and CDR2 SYDVKM. In nucleotides, the CDR3 is TGTGCCAGCAGTTTAGCGGGAGGGAAAATCAATGAGCAGTTCTTC. Amino acids: CASSLAGGKINEQFF.

The chain is built from TRBV27 and TRBJ1-5, with a possible D match to TRBD1 (5 bases). V was clipped by 7 bases and J by 6 bases, with 13 bases between them. The CDR3 extends over 13 amino acids. Germline loops: CDR1 MNHEY, CDR2 SMNVEV (reference sequence). CDR3 in DNA: TGTGCCAGCAACCAGGGATTCGGTCAGCCCCAGCATTTT. Protein: CASNQGFGQPQHF.

The chain is built from TRBV7-3 and TRBJ2-1; 7 bases line up with TRBD2. This CDR3 region has 15 residues. Unmatched junction bases numbered 9, after V lost 5 bases and J lost 5 bases. Germline lookup yields CDR1 SGHTA and CDR2 FQGTGA. The CDR3, as DNA: TGTGCCAGCAGCCTGGCTAGCGGCTACAACAATGAGCAGTTCTTC. This encodes CASSLASGYNNEQFF.

The rearrangement uses TRBV27 and TRBJ2-7; D is perhaps TRBD2 (6 bases). The CDR3 contains 18 residues. Trimming stripped 1 base from V and 2 bases from J, with 21 bases between. Germline CDR1 and CDR2: MNHEY and SMNVEV (reference sequence). CDR3 amino acids: CASSLLSGWGGVPYEQYF. As DNA, the CDR3 is TGTGCCAGCAGTTTATTGTCAGGGTGGGGCGGGGTTCCCTACGAGCAGTACTTC.

In this sample, this clone turned up a few times. V is TRBV12-5 and J is TRBJ1-1; D unclear. This CDR3 has 13 residues. V was clipped by 4 bases and J by 0 bases, with 6 bases between them. Germline V lookup: CDR1 LGHNT, CDR2 FRNRAP. CDR3 in amino acids: CASGSHLNTEAFF. The CDR3 region has the DNA TGTGCTAGTGGTTCCCACTTGAACACTGAAGCTTTCTTT.

The genes are TRBV19 and TRBJ1-2, with 9 bases identical to TRBD1. The germline V gene encodes CDR1 LNHDA and CDR2 SQIVND (reference sequence). Trimming cost V 7 bases and J 4 bases; bases outside gene matches: 10. The CDR3 spans 15 residues. CDR3 in amino acids: CASTQGTGPSYGYTF. The CDR3 coding sequence is TGTGCCAGTACCCAAGGGACAGGGCCTTCCTATGGCTACACCTTC.

The chain joins TRBV5-4 to TRBJ1-4; no reliable D call. V lost 2 bases and J lost 6, with 11 bases in between. CDR1 and CDR2 from the germline V gene are SGHNT and YYREEE (reference sequence). The CDR3 loop spans 14 amino acids. CDR3 in DNA: TGTGCCAGCAGCTTAACACAAGAAGATGAAAAACTGTTTTTT. Its translation: CASSLTQEDEKLFF.